Listed below are T cell receptor beta chains from one sample, sequenced in a study of cytomegalovirus exposure and HLA in healthy donors. The data were produced by immunoSEQ multiplex PCR, yet TCRdb's version contains in-frame clones alone and is incomplete. Of some 150,000 clones listed, approximately 81% were seen once; the top ten hold roughly 2.4%. Sequencing was carried out using PBMCs. The receptors come from a woman aged 18-29 years in good health and CMV-seronegative. The CDR3 runs from the conserved cysteine through the conserved F or W. Each record gives: J gene, clone size, D gene, V gene, CDR3 DNA, CDR3 protein. A D gene is named only where the DNA matches it firmly. Clone size appears in some rows only: once, few, many, or a class for an expanded clone.

>TRBJ2-2|NA|NA|TRBV2
TGTGCCAGCAGTGTGCTGGGGGCAAGAACCGGGGAGCTGTTTTTT
CASSVLGARTGELFF
>TRBJ1-1|NA|NA|TRBV28
TGTGCCACCTATTGGGGCCTTTCGCCGGCTTTCTTT
CATYWGLSPAFF
>TRBJ2-5|NA|TRBD2|TRBV19
TGTGCCAGTAGCCGCGGACTAGCTGGAGAGACCCAGTACTTC
CASSRGLAGETQYF
>TRBJ1-6|once|TRBD1|TRBV28
TGTGCCAGCAGACCCGGACAGGGGGCCGAGAATTCACCCCTCCACTTT
CASRPGQGAENSPLHF
>TRBJ2-1|medium-sized|NA|TRBV4-3
TGCGCCAGCAGCAGGGGGTTTAACAATGAGCAGTTCTTC
CASSRGFNNEQFF
>TRBJ2-5|NA|NA|TRBV11-2
TGTGCCAGCAGCTGGGGGGACAGTCAGACCCAGTACTTC
CASSWGDSQTQYF
>TRBJ2-7|NA|TRBD1|TRBV7-8
TGTGCCAGCAGTCCCGGGACAGGAGACGACGAGCAGTACTTC
CASSPGTGDDEQYF
>TRBJ2-3|NA|TRBD1|TRBV11-3
TGTGCCAGCAGCCTGAGACAGGGGCAAGATACGCAGTATTTT
CASSLRQGQDTQYF
>TRBJ2-2|NA|NA|TRBV4-1
TGCGCCAGCAGCCAAGATGCGGCGAGCGGGGAGCTGTTTTTT
CASSQDAASGELFF
>TRBJ2-5|NA|TRBD1|TRBV30
TGTGCCTGGAGTAGGGACAGGGGTGAGACCCAGTACTTC
CAWSRDRGETQYF
>TRBJ2-1|few|TRBD1|TRBV7-9
TGTGCCAGCAGCTTAGGTGCATTTGGACAGGGCCCGGTTAGGGATGAGCAGTTCTTC
CASSLGAFGQGPVRDEQFF
>TRBJ1-5|NA|TRBD1|TRBV15
TGTGCCACCAGCAGAGAACTACAGGGGCTTGGCCAGCCCCAGCATTTT
CATSRELQGLGQPQHF
>TRBJ1-4|NA|TRBD1|TRBV29-1
TGCAGCGTTATACACCCGGGACAGGGCGGTGAAAAACTGTTTTTT
CSVIHPGQGGEKLFF
>TRBJ2-7|NA|NA|TRBV6-1
TGTGCCAGCAGTGAATCCAGGGACGAGCAGTACTTC
CASSESRDEQYF
>TRBJ1-6|NA|NA|TRBV25-1
TGTGCCAGCAGTGATCCAGGGTGGAATTCACCCCTCCACTTT
CASSDPGWNSPLHF
>TRBJ2-7|once|TRBD1|TRBV27
TGTGCCAGCAGTTTTACGGGACAGGGGTTCTACGAGCAGTACTTC
CASSFTGQGFYEQYF
>TRBJ2-7|NA|NA|TRBV29-1
TGCAGCGTTGAGGGGACGGGGGTTCACCGCTACGAGCAGTACTTC
CSVEGTGVHRYEQYF
>TRBJ1-4|NA|NA|TRBV5-3
TGTGCCAGAAGCTTGCGGGGAGCTAATGAAAAACTGTTTTTT
CARSLRGANEKLFF
>TRBJ1-1|NA|NA|TRBV27
TGTGCCAGCAGGTTAACAGGGAACACTGAAGCTTTCTTT
CASRLTGNTEAFF
>TRBJ2-6|NA|NA|TRBV7-9
TGTGCCAGCAGCGGTGGAGGGCCAAGCGGGGCCAACGTCCTGACTTTC
CASSGGGPSGANVLTF
>TRBJ2-2|NA|NA|TRBV28
TGTGCCAGCAGTTTGGGGGGGCTTGGGGCCGGGGAGCTGTTTTTT
CASSLGGLGAGELFF
>TRBJ2-1|NA|TRBD2|TRBV15
TGTGCCACCAGCAGAGAGGGTAGCGGGAGCTCCTACAATGAGCAGTTCTTC
CATSREGSGSSYNEQFF
>TRBJ2-1|NA|NA|TRBV10-2
TGCGCCAGCAGTCAGGGTTCTTTTTACAATGAGCAGTTCTTC
CASSQGSFYNEQFF
>TRBJ1-6|NA|NA|TRBV6-5
TGTGCCAGCAGTTACGCGCCTGATTCACCCCTCCACTTT
CASSYAPDSPLHF
>TRBJ2-7|once|TRBD1|TRBV4-2
TGTGCCAGCAGCCGAGGACAGGGGACCTACGAGCAGTACTTC
CASSRGQGTYEQYF
>TRBJ1-6|NA|NA|TRBV30
TGTGCCTGGATGAGGGACACAAAGGTTGAGACCCTCCACTTT
CAWMRDTKVETLHF
>TRBJ2-6|NA|NA|TRBV6-1
TGTGCCATGCGAGTGACCAACGTCCTGACTTTC
CAMRVTNVLTF
>TRBJ1-1|NA|NA|TRBV5-1
TGCGCCAGCAGCTTGAACGGACAGCTTGAAGCTTTCTTT
CASSLNGQLEAFF
>TRBJ2-5|NA|NA|TRBV5-1
TGCGCCAGCAGCCCCCTCGTGGGCCTAGAGACCCAGTACTTC
CASSPLVGLETQYF
>TRBJ2-7|NA|NA|TRBV30
TGTGCCTGGGATTCGGGCGAGCAGTACTTC
CAWDSGEQYF
>TRBJ1-5|NA|NA|TRBV5-8
TGTGCCAGCAGGGGAGGGGACCCATGGAAGCCCCAGCATTTT
CASRGGDPWKPQHF
>TRBJ2-1|NA|TRBD2|TRBV19
TGTGCCAGTAGTCCAAGGACTAGGGGATATGAGCAGTTCTTC
CASSPRTRGYEQFF
>TRBJ1-6|NA|NA|TRBV10-3
TGTGCCATCAGTGGACGAATGGACAGTTCTAATTCACCCCTCCACTTT
CAISGRMDSSNSPLHF
>TRBJ2-3|once|TRBD2|TRBV13
TGTGCCAGCAGCTTCGGGACTAGCGGCTTAGATACGCAGTATTTT
CASSFGTSGLDTQYF